Below, 30 T cell receptor beta chains from the same sample are listed, as sequenced in a study of blood T cell repertoires in COVID-19 (TCRdb year 2020). Libraries were prepared through the immunoSEQ multiplex PCR assay. Drawn from immuneACCESS, this table holds only the in-frame rearrangements with V and J called that TCRdb kept. Clones are partly lost; checked studies trace under half to an unresolved V gene and leave the rest unexplained. The sample records 150,000 to 200,000 clones, around 85% of which are singletons. The ten largest clones add up to roughly 8.2% of the sample. Sequenced input: peripheral blood. All receptors derive from a man between 60 and 75 years old with acute or convalescent COVID-19.

The rearrangement joins TRBV5-8 to TRBJ1-4; 8 nucleotides line up with TRBD1. This CDR3 spans 14 amino acids. The V and J ends lost 4 bases and 5 bases, in that order; junction bases with no gene match: 4. Germline V gene data show CDR1 as SGHTS and CDR2 as YDEGEE. The CDR3 spells CASSLWTGNEKLFF. DNA for the CDR3: TGTGCCAGCAGCCTGTGGACAGGGAATGAAAAACTGTTTTTT.

The V call is TRBV7-9, the J call TRBJ2-1, with a weak D call TRBD2 (5 bases). CDR1 and CDR2 from the germline V gene are SEHNR and FQNEAQ (reference sequence). This CDR3 has 13 residues. Trimming shortened V by 3 bases and J by 6 bases, and 9 bases separated the two germline ends. The CDR3 region has the DNA TGTGCCAGCAGCTTTACGGGATTCAATGAGCAGTTCTTC. This sequence encodes CASSFTGFNEQFF.

The chain employs TRBV2 and TRBJ2-7, with a tentative D call TRBD1 (6 bases). CDR3 length: 13 residues. Germline CDR1 and CDR2: SNHLY and FYNNEI. Trimming removed 3 bases from V and 3 bases from J, with 9 bases in between. Written as DNA, the CDR3 is TGTGCCAGCAGTGAGGGACACAACTACGAGCAGTACTTC. It specifies CASSEGHNYEQYF.

The chain combines TRBV30 with TRBJ2-2; 10 bases fit TRBD2. Germline values: CDR1 GTSNPN, CDR2 SVGIG (reference sequence). CDR3 length: 16 residues. With 0 bases clipped from V and 7 bases from J, the junction kept 8 bases outside the gene matches. CDR3 residues: CAWSVGLAGVGGELFF. CDR3 nucleotides: TGTGCCTGGAGTGTAGGGCTAGCGGGAGTGGGCGGGGAGCTGTTTTTT.

The gene calls are TRBV7-9 and TRBJ2-7; 8 bases fit TRBD2. This CDR3 comprises 15 residues. Germline CDR1 and CDR2: SEHNR and FQNEAQ (reference sequence). V was clipped by 1 base and J by 7 bases; unmatched bases: 9. CDR3 bases: TGTGCCAGCAGCTTAGTAAGCGGGAGAACGGGTGAGCAGTACTTC. Translating it yields CASSLVSGRTGEQYF.

Only a few counts were recorded for this clone. The V call is TRBV13, the J call TRBJ2-3, with D perhaps matching TRBD1 (6 bases). The CDR3 loop spans 15 amino acids. Germline V gene data show CDR1 as PRHDT and CDR2 as FYEKMQ (reference sequence). V lost 0 bases and J 3 bases, leaving 10 bases between the germline ends. The CDR3 DNA reads TGTGCCAGCAGCTTAGGGGCACAGGGAACAGATACGCAGTATTTT. It is translated as CASSLGAQGTDTQYF.

This sequence joins TRBV29-1 and TRBJ1-3, with a tentative D call TRBD1 (5 bases). Germline values: CDR1 SQVTM, CDR2 ANQGSEA. V lost 4 bases and J 0 bases, leaving 10 bases between the germline ends. There are 14 residues in the CDR3. The CDR3 coding sequence is TGCAGCGTTGTGGACACCCTCTCTGGAAACACCATATATTTT. Encoded protein: CSVVDTLSGNTIYF.

This clone was seen ten or more times. The chain combines TRBV5-1 with TRBJ1-4, with 7 nucleotides matching TRBD1. The junction had 8 bases not matched to a gene; V was cut back by 2 bases and J by 10 bases. The V gene's germline CDR1 is SGHRS and CDR2 YFSETQ. The CDR3 extends over 14 amino acids. The CDR3 DNA follows: TGCGCCAGCAGCTTACGAGGGGGCGGCCGAAAACTGTTTTTT. Residues: CASSLRGGGRKLFF.

This clone is medium-sized (0.01 to 0.1%) in the sample. This rearrangement joins TRBV15 to TRBJ2-7, with 7 bases that match TRBD1. V shed 6 bases, J shed 2 bases, and the junction held 4 bases outside the gene matches. CDR1 and CDR2 from the germline V gene are LNHNV and YYDKDF (reference sequence). The CDR3 spans 13 residues. Here the CDR3 reads CATSDREPYEQYF. The DNA for the CDR3 is TGTGCCACCAGTGACAGGGAACCCTACGAGCAGTACTTC. Combining the CDR3 with reference TRBV15 and TRBJ2-7 gives the whole variable domain DAMVIQNPRYQVTQFGKPVTLSCSQTLNHNVMYWYQQKSSQAPKLLFHYYDKDFNNEADTPDNFQSRRPNTSFCFLDIRSPGLGDTAMYLCATSDREPYEQYFGPGTRLTVT.

This clone was seen only once. This CDR3 is CASSEGLVQFF. The CDR3 coding sequence is TGTGCCAGCAGTGAGGGACTCGTCCAGTTCTTC. This rearrangement joins TRBV27 to TRBJ2-1; D possibly corresponds to TRBD2 (6 bases). The CDR3 is 11 amino acids. The germline V gene encodes CDR1 MNHEY and CDR2 SMNVEV (reference sequence). Trimming took off 5 bases at V and 13 bases at J, with 12 bases between the two ends.

The V call is TRBV12-3 or TRBV12-4, the J call TRBJ1-5; D perhaps matches TRBD1 (5 bases). This CDR3 region has 13 residues. V dropped 7 bases and J dropped 4 bases, with 11 bases sitting between them. The CDR3 DNA reads as TGTGCCAGCACCCCCCAGGGAAATCAGCCCCAGCATTTT. This encodes CASTPQGNQPQHF.

V and J are TRBV18 and TRBJ1-1, with 9 bases lining up with TRBD1. This CDR3 contains 16 residues. From germline, CDR1 is KGHSH and CDR2 LQKENI. After removal of 4 bases from V and 0 bases from J, the junction contained 6 bases not matched to a gene. CDR3 DNA sequence: TGTGCCAGCTCACTGAACAGGGGGCGACTGAACACTGAAGCTTTCTTT. Translated: CASSLNRGRLNTEAFF.

CDR3 residues: CASSPGQGYAGELFF. As DNA, the CDR3 is TGTGCCAGCAGCCCGGGACAGGGATACGCCGGGGAGCTGTTTTTT. The V and J genes are TRBV25-1 and TRBJ2-2; 9 bases align to TRBD1. From germline, CDR1 is MGHDK and CDR2 SYGVNS. The CDR3 contains 15 residues. The junction had 8 bases not matched to a gene; V was cut back by 6 bases and J by 6 bases. Filled out from reference TRBV25-1 and TRBJ2-2, the complete variable domain reads EADIYQTPRYLVIGTGKKITLECSQTMGHDKMYWYQQDPGMELHLIHYSYGVNSTEKGDLSSESTVSRIRTEHFPLTLESARPSHTSQYLCASSPGQGYAGELFFGEGSRLTVL.

This clone was recorded once. The J gene is TRBJ1-2, the V gene TRBV3-1 (or the pseudogene TRBV3-2), with TRBD1 matching over 8 bases. J lost 4 bases, V lost 4 bases, and 17 bases had no gene match. Germline CDR1 and CDR2: LGHDT and YNNKEL (reference sequence). This CDR3 region has 18 residues. This CDR3 reads CASSRMGQAGAPSYGYTF. DNA of the CDR3: TGTGCCAGCAGCCGCATGGGACAGGCGGGAGCCCCCTCCTATGGCTACACCTTC.

The V and J genes are TRBV5-1 and TRBJ2-7; tentatively, D is TRBD1 (6 bases). The CDR3 length is 13 residues. With 0 bases removed from V and 7 bases from J, the gap between germline ends came to 11 bases. Germline V gene data show CDR1 as SGHRS and CDR2 as YFSETQ. The CDR3 DNA reads TGCGCCAGCAGCTTGGAACAGGGTTGGGAGCAGTACTTC. Its protein product is CASSLEQGWEQYF.

The rearrangement uses TRBV3-1 (or the pseudogene TRBV3-2) and TRBJ2-7; a weak D match, TRBD2 (5 bases). The CDR3 runs 12 residues. CDR1 and CDR2 from the germline V gene are LGHDT and YNNKEL (reference sequence). V was trimmed by 5 bases and J by 10 bases, leaving 15 bases between them. CDR3 amino acids: CASSWHRDYQYF. DNA for the CDR3: TGTGCCAGCAGCTGGCACAGAGACTATCAGTACTTC.

This chain uses TRBV7-7 with TRBJ2-3, with 10 bases lining up with TRBD2. With 1 base clipped from V and 4 bases from J, the junction kept 5 bases outside the gene matches. The CDR3 extends over 16 amino acids. Germline CDR1 reads SSHAT; CDR2 reads FNYEAQ (reference sequence). The CDR3 protein is CASSLGLAGDADTQYF. The CDR3 DNA is TGTGCCAGCAGCTTAGGCCTAGCGGGAGACGCAGATACGCAGTATTTT.

This clone was seen only a few times. J is TRBJ2-3 and V is TRBV29-1, with D hard to call. The V gene's germline CDR1 is SQVTM and CDR2 ANQGSEA. The CDR3 loop spans 13 amino acids. V was shortened by 4 bases and J by 3 bases, with 11 bases between the two germline ends. CDR3 region: CSVGAGYTDTQYF. The CDR3 DNA is TGCAGCGTTGGGGCAGGTTATACAGATACGCAGTATTTT.

The chain joins TRBV29-1 to TRBJ2-5; possibly TRBD1 for D (6 bases). Germline loops: CDR1 SQVTM, CDR2 ANQGSEA. The V gene lost 7 bases and the J gene lost 7 bases, with 22 bases spanning the gap. The CDR3 runs to 14 residues. The CDR3 region is CSALSGTPDGTQYF. The CDR3 DNA reads as TGCAGCGCCCTATCCGGGACACCCGATGGGACCCAGTACTTC.

This clone has just one count. The chain employs TRBV30 and TRBJ1-6; TRBD1 agrees at 10 bases. The CDR3 is 15 residues long. Per the germline V gene, CDR1 is GTSNPN and CDR2 is SVGIG (reference sequence). J lost 11 bases, V lost 0 bases, and 7 bases had no gene match. Written as DNA, the CDR3 is TGTGCCTGGAGTGTAAGACAGGGGGCTAGGGCACCCCTCCACTTT. Translation gives CAWSVRQGARAPLHF.

The gene calls are TRBV28 and TRBJ2-1; D is unresolved. Trimming shortened V by 2 bases and J by 0 bases, and 5 bases separated the two germline ends. The CDR3 is 14 residues long. The germline gives CDR1 MDHEN, CDR2 SYDVKM. The CDR3 protein is CASSLAVSYNEQFF. Written as DNA, the CDR3 is TGTGCCAGCAGTTTAGCGGTCTCCTACAATGAGCAGTTCTTC.

The V and J genes are TRBV9 and TRBJ1-3; TRBD1 matches 9 bases. Trimming at V came to 5 bases and at J to 3 bases, leaving 12 bases not matched to a gene. The CDR3 loop spans 17 amino acids. CDR1 is SGDLS, CDR2 YYNGEE, per germline. This CDR3 is CASRGGTGNVGGNTIYF. The CDR3 DNA reads TGTGCCAGCAGAGGGGGGACAGGGAATGTGGGTGGAAACACCATATATTTT.

V and J are TRBV5-1 and TRBJ1-1; TRBD1 matches at 7 bases. This CDR3 is 12 amino acids long. Per germline, CDR1 SGHRS and CDR2 YFSETQ. V shed 4 bases, J shed 5 bases, and the junction held 2 bases outside the gene matches. CDR3 loop: CASSPTGTEAFF. The CDR3 bases are TGCGCCAGCAGCCCGACAGGGACTGAAGCTTTCTTT.

The V and J genes are TRBV19 and TRBJ2-1, with 13 bases aligning to TRBD2. V shed 10 bases, J shed 2 bases, and the junction held 5 bases outside the gene matches. The CDR3 is 15 residues long. Germline V gives CDR1 LNHDA, CDR2 SQIVND (reference sequence). CDR3 DNA sequence: TGTGCCACCTCGGGACTAGCGGGAACCTACAATGAGCAGTTCTTC. Protein sequence: CATSGLAGTYNEQFF.

The V call is TRBV6-6, the J call TRBJ2-3; D might be TRBD1 (5 bases). The length of the CDR3 is 14 residues. Trimming took off 2 bases at V and 3 bases at J, with 9 bases between the two ends. The germline gives CDR1 MNHNY, CDR2 SVGAGI (reference sequence). This chain's CDR3 is CASSYQGPTDTQYF. The CDR3 nucleotides read TGTGCCAGCAGTTACCAGGGCCCAACAGATACGCAGTATTTT.

This clone was counted a few times. The chain recombines TRBV11-2 with TRBJ2-3; 13 bases agree with TRBD2. There are 16 residues in the CDR3. Germline CDR1 and CDR2: SGHAT and FQNNGV. The V gene end was trimmed by 5 bases and the J gene end by 6 bases; junction bases not matched to a gene: 8. The CDR3 DNA sequence: TGTGCCAGCAGCCTAGGACTAGCGGGAGTAGTGGATACGCAGTATTTT. It specifies CASSLGLAGVVDTQYF.

The chain couples TRBV12-5 to TRBJ2-1, with D maybe TRBD1 (6 bases). Deletions cut 7 bases from V and 2 bases from J, with 12 bases between. Germline V lookup: CDR1 LGHNT, CDR2 FRNRAP. The CDR3 covers 14 residues. CDR3 bases: TGTGCTAGTGCCCCGGGACAAGCCTACAATGAGCAGTTCTTC. Translation gives CASAPGQAYNEQFF.

This chain uses TRBV27 with TRBJ1-6, with TRBD1 as a possible D gene (6 bases). The CDR3 is 15 residues long. V lost 7 bases to trimming and J lost 2 bases, with 12 bases between them. Germline CDR1 MNHEY, CDR2 SMNVEV (reference sequence). Written as DNA, the CDR3 is TGTGCCAGCAATAGAGGGGGTCCCTATAATTCACCCCTCCACTTT. It is translated as CASNRGGPYNSPLHF.

CDR3 DNA: TGTGCCGCTCGGGGAGGCTCCAACACCGGGGAGCTGTTTTTT. Protein: CAARGGSNTGELFF. The rearrangement joins TRBV28 to TRBJ2-2, with D possibly TRBD2 on 6 matching bases. The CDR3 totals 14 residues. Germline values: CDR1 MDHEN, CDR2 SYDVKM. V was pared by 11 bases and J by 2 bases, with 15 bases between.

This rearrangement joins TRBV6-5 to TRBJ1-5; D unresolved. This CDR3 contains 15 residues. CDR1 and CDR2 (germline): MNHEY, SVGAGI. Trimming left V 6 bases short and J 0 bases short, with 12 bases between. The CDR3 DNA follows: TGTGCCAGCAGCGTCAGGCATTCTAGCAATCAGCCCCAGCATTTT. It codes for CASSVRHSSNQPQHF.